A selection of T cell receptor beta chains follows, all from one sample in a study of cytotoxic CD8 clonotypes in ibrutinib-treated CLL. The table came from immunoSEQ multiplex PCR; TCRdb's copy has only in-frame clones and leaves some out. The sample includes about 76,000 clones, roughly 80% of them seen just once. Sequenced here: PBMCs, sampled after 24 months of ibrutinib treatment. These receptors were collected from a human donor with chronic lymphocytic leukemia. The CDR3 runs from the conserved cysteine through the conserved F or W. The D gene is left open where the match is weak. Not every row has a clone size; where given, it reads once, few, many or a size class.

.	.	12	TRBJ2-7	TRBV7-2	TGTGCCAGCAGCTCAGGACTCTTTGAGCAGTACTTC	CASSSGLFEQYF
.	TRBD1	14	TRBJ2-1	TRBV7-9	TGTGCCAGCAGCCCACAGGGGGCGGCCAATGAGCAGTTCTTC	CASSPQGAANEQFF
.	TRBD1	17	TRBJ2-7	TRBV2	TGTGCCAGCAGGGCCCGGACAGGGGCGACATTCGGGCACGAGCAGTACTTC	CASRARTGATFGHEQYF
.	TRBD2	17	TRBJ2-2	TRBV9	TGTGCCAGCAGCGTCTCCCCGGGAGGGCCGGTCACCGGGGAGCTGTTTTTT	CASSVSPGGPVTGELFF
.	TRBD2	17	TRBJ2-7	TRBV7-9	TGTGCCAGCAGCCTTACCTCGACTAGCGGGGGCGCCTACGAGCAGTACTTC	CASSLTSTSGGAYEQYF
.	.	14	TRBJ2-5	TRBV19	TGTGCCAGTAGACAGGGACCCGCCATGGAGACCCAGTACTTC	CASRQGPAMETQYF
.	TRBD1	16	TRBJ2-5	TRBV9	TGTGCCAGCAGCGTAGGAATAACAGGGGGCCGGGAGACCCAGTACTTC	CASSVGITGGRETQYF
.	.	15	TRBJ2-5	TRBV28	TGTGCCAGCAGTTTCACGGTTTGGTCCCAAGAGACCCAGTACTTC	CASSFTVWSQETQYF
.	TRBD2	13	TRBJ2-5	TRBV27	TGTGCCAGTTCCGGGACTAGCGTGGAGACCCAGTACTTC	CASSGTSVETQYF
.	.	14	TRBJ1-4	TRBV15	TGTGCCACCAGCAAAGACCCCGACTCAGAGAAACTGTTTTTT	CATSKDPDSEKLFF
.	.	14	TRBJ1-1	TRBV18	TGTGCCAGCTCACCTGGGGGGATTAACACTGAAGCTTTCTTT	CASSPGGINTEAFF
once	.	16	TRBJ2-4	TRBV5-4	TGTGCCAGCAGCCCGGGACAAACAATAGCCAAAAACATTCAGTACTTC	CASSPGQTIAKNIQYF
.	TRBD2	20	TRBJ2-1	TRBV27	TGTGCCAGCACCTCCTGGTTGCCCGGTGGGGTAGCGGGAGGCAGAAGTGAGCAGTTCTTC	CASTSWLPGGVAGGRSEQFF
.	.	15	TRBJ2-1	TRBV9	TGTGCCAGCAGCCTAGAGGGCAGGGACTGGGATGAGCAGTTCTTC	CASSLEGRDWDEQFF
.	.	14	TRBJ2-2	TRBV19	TGTGCCAGTAGTATGGGTTGGGACACCGGGGAGCTGTTTTTT	CASSMGWDTGELFF
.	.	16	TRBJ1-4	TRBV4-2	TGTGCCAGCAGCCAGCCCGACAGCGCAACTAATGAAAAACTGTTTTTT	CASSQPDSATNEKLFF
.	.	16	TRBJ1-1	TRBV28	TGTGCCAGCAGTTTCGGATTTGGGCAGGTGAACACTGAAGCTTTCTTT	CASSFGFGQVNTEAFF
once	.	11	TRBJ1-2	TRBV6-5	TGTGCCACTAGGGGACTCTATGGCTACACCTTC	CATRGLYGYTF
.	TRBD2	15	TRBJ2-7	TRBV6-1	TGTGCCAGCGGACGACTAGCGGGAGTATCTTACGAGCAGTACTTC	CASGRLAGVSYEQYF
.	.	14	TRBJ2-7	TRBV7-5	TGTGCCCCCAGGGGGCAGAATATCATCGACGAGCAGTACTTC	CAPRGQNIIDEQYF
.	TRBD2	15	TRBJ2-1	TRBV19	TGTGCCAGTAGTATATCTAGCGGGAGTTGGGGTGAGCAGTTCTTC	CASSISSGSWGEQFF
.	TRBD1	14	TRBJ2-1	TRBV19	TGTGCCACCGCGGGACAGGGGTCCTACAATGAGCAGTTCTTC	CATAGQGSYNEQFF
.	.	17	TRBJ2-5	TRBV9	TGTGCCAGCAGCCCACAGAGCGGGACAGGCTCCAAAGAGACCCAGTACTTC	CASSPQSGTGSKETQYF
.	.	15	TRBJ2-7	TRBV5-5	TGTGCCAGCAGCTTGGCTGCGCAGGACGCCTACGAGCAGTACTTC	CASSLAAQDAYEQYF
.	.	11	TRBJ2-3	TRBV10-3	TGTGCCATTCAGACGACAGATACGCAGTATTTT	CAIQTTDTQYF
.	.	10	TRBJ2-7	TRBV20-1	TGCAGTGCTACGGACTACGAGCAGTACTTC	CSATDYEQYF
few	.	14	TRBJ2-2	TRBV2	TGTGCCAGCAGAAAAGAGCGGGACATTGGGGAGCTGTTTTTT	CASRKERDIGELFF
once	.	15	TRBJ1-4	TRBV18	TGTGCCAGCTCACCACCTGGGCAGTCGGTTGAAAAACTGTTTTTT	CASSPPGQSVEKLFF
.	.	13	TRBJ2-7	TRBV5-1	TGCGCCAGCAGTAAATTGACAGGTAACGAGCAGTACTTC	CASSKLTGNEQYF
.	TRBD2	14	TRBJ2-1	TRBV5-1	TGCGCCAGCAGCTTCTCGGGAGGGTCAAATGAGCAGTTCTTC	CASSFSGGSNEQFF
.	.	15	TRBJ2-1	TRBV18	TGTGCCAGCTCACCCCCACAGCGGGTGGTGAATGAGCAGTTCTTC	CASSPPQRVVNEQFF
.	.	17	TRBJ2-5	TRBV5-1	TGCGCCAGCAGCTTGGGTGCAGTCCTGTCCGAGCTTGAGACCCAGTACTTC	CASSLGAVLSELETQYF
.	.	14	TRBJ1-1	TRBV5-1	TGCGCCAGCAGCTTTGACCCGAGAGACACTGAAGCTTTCTTT	CASSFDPRDTEAFF
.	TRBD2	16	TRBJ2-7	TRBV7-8	TGTGCCAGCAGTCAACTAGCGGGAGTTTCGGCCTACGAGCAGTACTTC	CASSQLAGVSAYEQYF
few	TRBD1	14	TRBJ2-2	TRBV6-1	TGTGCCAGCAGTGTGGGACAGGGATCCGGGGAGCTGTTTTTT	CASSVGQGSGELFF
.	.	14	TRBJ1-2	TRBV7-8	TGTGCCAGCAGCGCGGCGGTGGGTGGCTATGGCTACACCTTC	CASSAAVGGYGYTF
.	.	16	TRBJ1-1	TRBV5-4	TGTGCCAGCAGCTTGCCACTTGGGGGCTATAATACTGAAGCTTTCTTT	CASSLPLGGYNTEAFF
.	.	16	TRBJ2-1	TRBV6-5	TGTGCCAGCAGTTACTTCGGGGGACTCGGGGGCCATGAGCAGTTCTTC	CASSYFGGLGGHEQFF
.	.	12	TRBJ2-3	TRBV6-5	TGTGCCAGCAGGAGTTGGAAAGATACGCAGTATTTT	CASRSWKDTQYF
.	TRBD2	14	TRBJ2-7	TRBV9	TGTGCCAGCAGCGGGACTAGCGGGAGCTACGAGCAGTACTTC	CASSGTSGSYEQYF
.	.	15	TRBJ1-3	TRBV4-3	TGCGCCAGCAGCCAAATAGGGGCTTTCGGAAACACCATATATTTT	CASSQIGAFGNTIYF
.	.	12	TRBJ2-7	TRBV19	TGTGCCACTAGGGACCCCGCCTACGAGCAGTACTTC	CATRDPAYEQYF
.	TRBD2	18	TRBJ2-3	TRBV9	TGTGCCAGCAGCTTCGGACTAGCGGGAGGGCCGGATGAAGATACGCAGTATTTT	CASSFGLAGGPDEDTQYF
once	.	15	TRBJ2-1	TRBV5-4	TGTGCCAGCAGCCCACCGGGACGTTTAAACAATGAGCAGTTCTTC	CASSPPGRLNNEQFF
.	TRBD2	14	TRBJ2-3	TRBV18	TGTGCCAGCTCACTTAGCGGGAGGACAGATACGCAGTATTTT	CASSLSGRTDTQYF
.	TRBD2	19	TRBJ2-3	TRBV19	TGTGCCAGTAGTAAAAGGGGACTAGCGGTCTCCCTGAGCACAGATACGCAGTATTTT	CASSKRGLAVSLSTDTQYF
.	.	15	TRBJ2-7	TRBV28	TGTGCCAGCAGTTTAGGAGTATGGGCGGGAAGCGAGCAGTACTTC	CASSLGVWAGSEQYF
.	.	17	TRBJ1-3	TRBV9	TGTGCCAGCAGCCTTAGGTGGGGAGGTAGTTCCGGAAACACCATATATTTT	CASSLRWGGSSGNTIYF
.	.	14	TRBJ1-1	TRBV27	TGTGCCAGCAGTCTATCAAGAGTGAACACTGAAGCTTTCTTT	CASSLSRVNTEAFF
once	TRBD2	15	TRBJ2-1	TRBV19	TGTGCCAGTAGTACTAGCGGGGCCTCCTACAATGAGCAGTTCTTC	CASSTSGASYNEQFF
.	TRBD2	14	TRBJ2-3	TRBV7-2	TGTGCCGGGGGACTAGCGGGCTTCACAGATACGCAGTATTTT	CAGGLAGFTDTQYF
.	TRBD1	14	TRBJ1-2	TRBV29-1	TGCAGCGTTACTGGACAGGGGGTCCCCTATGGCTACACCTTC	CSVTGQGVPYGYTF
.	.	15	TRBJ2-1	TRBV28	TGTGCCAGCAGCGGGGCCCGACTCCTTTTACAGAAGCAGTTCTTC	CASSGARLLLQKQFF
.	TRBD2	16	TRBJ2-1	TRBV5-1	TGCGCCAGCAGTAAGACTAGCGGGAGTGTCTACAATGAGCAGTTCTTC	CASSKTSGSVYNEQFF
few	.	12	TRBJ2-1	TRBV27	TGTGCCAGCACATCGGCGGTTGCCGGTCAGTTCTTC	CASTSAVAGQFF
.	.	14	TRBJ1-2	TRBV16	TGTGCCAGCAGCCAGAACTCAGGGATCGGTGGCTACACCTTC	CASSQNSGIGGYTF
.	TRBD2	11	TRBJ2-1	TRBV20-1	TGCAGTGCCGTACTAGCGGGGGATCAGTTCTTC	CSAVLAGDQFF
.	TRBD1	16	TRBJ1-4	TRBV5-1	TGCGCCAGCAGCTTGCAAGTACAGGGGACAGGTGAAAAACTGTTTTTT	CASSLQVQGTGEKLFF